These T cell receptor beta chains were read from a single sample in a study of cytomegalovirus exposure and HLA in healthy donors. The data were produced by immunoSEQ multiplex PCR, yet TCRdb's version contains in-frame clones alone and is incomplete. The sample carries about 70,000 clones, 94% recorded once. The sample was PBMCs. Source of these receptors: a woman aged 18-29 years in good health and CMV-seropositive. The CDR3 runs from the conserved cysteine through the conserved F or W. A D gene is named only where the DNA matches it firmly. Part of the rows lack a size; the others show once, few, many or a class for expanded clones.

V	size	D	J	DNA	CDR3
TRBV10-2	.	.	TRBJ2-7	TGCGCCAGCGAGACAGGAATAACCTACGAGCAGTACTTC	CASETGITYEQYF
TRBV27	.	.	TRBJ2-2	TGTGCCAGCAACCACAGGGTGGACGGCACCGGGGAGCTGTTTTTT	CASNHRVDGTGELFF
TRBV19	.	.	TRBJ1-2	TGTGCCAGTTCCCCCAACGACAGGACTGGCTACACCTTC	CASSPNDRTGYTF
TRBV9	.	.	TRBJ1-2	TGTGCCAGCAGCTTGTCGACAGATTCATATGGCTACACCTTC	CASSLSTDSYGYTF
TRBV2	.	.	TRBJ2-5	TGTGCCAGCAGTGGAGGGGAGACCCAGTACTTC	CASSGGETQYF
TRBV30	.	.	TRBJ2-3	TGTGCCTGGGGGAGAGGGCGGAGGGGCACAGATACGCAGTATTTT	CAWGRGRRGTDTQYF
TRBV10-3	.	TRBD2	TRBJ2-1	TGTGCCATCACCGGTATAGCGGGTGTCTCCTACAATGAGCAGTTCTTC	CAITGIAGVSYNEQFF
TRBV23-1	.	TRBD2	TRBJ2-1	TGCGCCAGCAGTCCGCCTCGCAGGGGGCCCAAGAGTAGCGGGAGGTCCCACAATGAGCAGTTCTTC	CASSPPRRGPKSSGRSHNEQFF
TRBV11-3	.	.	TRBJ2-1	TGTGCCAGCAGCTTGCGAGGAGGTTACAATGAGCAGTTCTTC	CASSLRGGYNEQFF
TRBV7-3	once	TRBD2	TRBJ2-7	TGTGCCAGCAGCTTAAGCGCGGGAGGGAACGGAGAGCAGTACTTC	CASSLSAGGNGEQYF
TRBV7-2	.	TRBD1	TRBJ2-2	TGTGCCAGCAGCTCTCACAGGGGTAGGACCGGGGAGCTGTTTTTT	CASSSHRGRTGELFF
TRBV29-1	.	.	TRBJ1-1	TGCAGTGCACAGCGGTACACTGAAGCTTTCTTT	CSAQRYTEAFF
TRBV19	.	TRBD1	TRBJ2-2	TGTGCGAGAACAATGAGGACAGGGACGACGAACACCGGGGAGCTGTTTTTT	CARTMRTGTTNTGELFF
TRBV2	once	.	TRBJ2-1	TGTGCCAGCAGTCCACTACCCCCCGGGCAGGGGCGGGTTGAGCAGTTCTTC	CASSPLPPGQGRVEQFF
TRBV4-3	.	.	TRBJ1-1	TGCGCCAGCAGCCAAGAAAGGTGGTGGACTGACACTGAAGCTTTCTTT	CASSQERWWTDTEAFF
TRBV2	once	TRBD1	TRBJ2-7	TGTGCCAGTTTACAGGGGGCGCGTGAGCAGTACTTC	CASLQGAREQYF
TRBV4-3	.	TRBD1	TRBJ1-2	TGCGCCAGCAGCCCGGGGGACAGGCATAACTATGGCTACACCTTC	CASSPGDRHNYGYTF
TRBV5-1	.	.	TRBJ2-7	TGCGCCAGCAGCTTCAGCGGTAACTACGAGCAGTACTTC	CASSFSGNYEQYF
TRBV4-3	.	TRBD1	TRBJ1-2	TGCGCCAGCAGCCAAGATCGGGCAGGGGGCGCCTATGGCTACACCTTC	CASSQDRAGGAYGYTF
TRBV30	.	.	TRBJ2-7	TGTGCCTGGAGTGTACAGAACTACGAGCAGTACTTC	CAWSVQNYEQYF
TRBV9	.	TRBD2	TRBJ2-5	TGTGCCAGCAGCGTAGGGCGGGGGGGCAGAGAGACCCAGTACTTC	CASSVGRGGRETQYF
TRBV11-3	.	.	TRBJ2-7	TGTGCCAGCAGCTTAGCAGGGGAAACTCTCTACGAGCAGTACTTC	CASSLAGETLYEQYF
TRBV7-7	.	TRBD1	TRBJ1-2	TGTGCCAGCAGCTTAAAAGGCCCGACAGGGGGGAGAGGCTACACCTTC	CASSLKGPTGGRGYTF
TRBV27	.	.	TRBJ1-1	TGTGCCAGCAGTTTAATAGATAACACTGAAGCTTTCTTT	CASSLIDNTEAFF
TRBV6-1	.	TRBD2	TRBJ2-2	TGTGCCAGCCGTCGACTAGCGGATACCGGGGAGCTGTTTTTT	CASRRLADTGELFF
TRBV4-1	.	TRBD2	TRBJ2-1	TGCGCCAGCAGCACCTCCGGACTAGCGGGACCGAACAATGAGCAGTTCTTC	CASSTSGLAGPNNEQFF
TRBV2	.	TRBD2	TRBJ2-1	TGTGCCAGCAGCGGGCACCCCGGGACTAGCGAGTACAATGAGCAGTTCTTC	CASSGHPGTSEYNEQFF
TRBV5-1	.	TRBD1	TRBJ1-1	TGCGCCAGCAGCCCACAGGGGGCTGGGGACACTGAAGCTTTCTTT	CASSPQGAGDTEAFF
TRBV10-3	.	.	TRBJ2-2	TGTGCCATCAGCACACGGGACACACGCACCGGGGAGCTGTTTTTT	CAISTRDTRTGELFF
TRBV19	.	.	TRBJ2-7	TGTGCCAGTAGTGTATTGACACCGATGTACGAGCAGTACTTC	CASSVLTPMYEQYF
TRBV20-1	.	TRBD2	TRBJ2-3	TGCAGTGCCCGGGGGGGGGATACGCAGTATTTT	CSARGGDTQYF
TRBV27	.	.	TRBJ1-5	TGTGCCAGCAGTTTATACAGCTCTGATAATCAGCCCCAGCATTTT	CASSLYSSDNQPQHF
TRBV30	few	.	TRBJ1-3	TGTGCCTGGAAACGGGGACACTCTGGAAACACCATATATTTT	CAWKRGHSGNTIYF
TRBV7-3	.	.	TRBJ2-1	TGTGCCAGCAGCTTGGGGTCTAGCGCCTCCTACAATGAGCAGTTCTTC	CASSLGSSASYNEQFF
TRBV29-1	.	TRBD1	TRBJ2-7	TGCAGCGTTGAGGAGGGACAGGGGGCTGAAGAGCAGTACTTC	CSVEEGQGAEEQYF
TRBV27	.	.	TRBJ2-7	TGTGCCAGCAGTCCGCCCTCGGGACTCCTGCCCTACGAGCAGTACTTC	CASSPPSGLLPYEQYF
TRBV11-3	.	TRBD1	TRBJ2-3	TGTGCCAGCAGCTTAGGGGACAGCCGAACAGATACGCAGTATTTT	CASSLGDSRTDTQYF
TRBV27	.	TRBD1	TRBJ2-1	TGTGCCAGCAGTTCTGTAACAGGGGGCAATGAGCAGTTCTTC	CASSSVTGGNEQFF
TRBV29-1	.	TRBD2	TRBJ2-3	TGCAGCGTTGGGCCGGGGGGTGGTCGCACAGATACGCAGTATTTT	CSVGPGGGRTDTQYF
TRBV18	.	TRBD2	TRBJ2-7	TGTGCCAGCTCACCTGAGCGGGGGACTCGGGAGCAGTACTTC	CASSPERGTREQYF